This entry is about one T cell receptor (beta chain). What it binds is not known. CD4+ T cells were divided by sorting: CD25-high CD127-low Tregs, CD25-low CD127-high conventional cells. This CDR3 is 15 amino acids long. Germline V lookup: CDR1 LGHNT, CDR2 FRNRAP. V lost 6 bases, J lost 4 bases, and 18 bases lay in between. This specimen comes from a study of regulatory T cells. Whole-study results and caveats: In CD3G-deficient patients, conventional CD4+ T cells were enriched for hydrophobic CDR3 residues at positions 6 and 7.

Primers: 52 TRBV forward and 13 TRBJ reverse. The repertoire was sequenced with immunoSEQ multiplex PCR; TCRdb's copy has only in-frame clones and lacks some. The sample comprises tens of thousands of clones, around 92% of which are singletons, and under 2% rests with the top ten. This rearrangement joins TRBV12-5 to TRBJ1-1; D is possibly TRBD1 (6 bases). This receptor was obtained from a person aged 18 to 30 with CD3G deficiency. What was sequenced was conventional CD4+ T cells sorted from blood. CDR3: CASGIPWGASTEAFF. The CDR3 nucleotides read TGTGCTAGTGGGATCCCATGGGGGGCGAGCACTGAAGCTTTCTTT.